Each of the 5 T cell receptor beta chains below was sequenced from the same sample in a study of early T cells in non-severe SARS-CoV-2 infection. TCRdb reprocessed the 5' RACE reads via MiXCR and lists one record per CDR3 protein. This sample carries over 35,000 distinct CDR3 sequences, approximately 6.2% of them seen once, and the ten largest clones take less than 25%. The source was whole blood, collected at baseline. The receptors were sampled from an adult who was a healthcare worker with PCR-confirmed SARS-CoV-2 infection or an uninfected control (not recorded which).

The CDR3 loop is CASSPGLDEETQYF. DNA of the CDR3: TGTGCCAGCAGCCCAGGACTAGACGAAGAGACCCAGTACTTC. The chain employs TRBV5-6 and TRBJ2-5; 7 bases line up with TRBD2. Germline trimming cut 4 bases from V and 3 bases from J; bases unmatched to any gene: 6. The germline CDR1 and CDR2 sequences are SGHDT and YYEEEE. This CDR3 contains 14 residues.

This clonotype was counted between two and nine times. This chain joins TRBV2 and TRBJ1-3, with D possibly TRBD1 on 6 matching bases. CDR3 length equals 14 residues. The V and J ends lost 8 bases and 8 bases respectively, with 19 bases between them. The V gene's germline CDR1 is SNHLY and CDR2 FYNNEI. The CDR3 loop is CASRAGVRADTIYF. The DNA of the CDR3 is TGTGCCAGCCGGGCAGGGGTTCGTGCGGACACCATATATTTT. The full variable domain, completed using reference TRBV2 and TRBJ1-3, is EPEVTQTPSHQVTQMGQEVILRCVPISNHLYFYWYRQILGQKVEFLVSFYNNEISEKSEIFDDQFSVERPDGSNFTLKIRSTKLEDSAMYFCASRAGVRADTIYFGEGSWLTVV.

The chain uses TRBV7-9 and TRBJ1-2; 7 positions match TRBD1. The germline CDR1 and CDR2 sequences are SEHNR and FQNEAQ (reference sequence). Trimming cost V 5 bases and J 0 bases; bases outside gene matches: 3. CDR3 length equals 14 residues. The CDR3 DNA follows: TGTGCCAGCAGCAGGACAGGCTCTAACTATGGCTACACCTTC. It is translated as CASSRTGSNYGYTF.

This clonotype was observed a few times. The chain couples TRBV9 to TRBJ2-3; 12 nucleotides line up with TRBD2. With V trimmed by 2 bases and J by 0 bases, 10 bases remained unmatched. CDR1 is SGDLS and CDR2 is YYNGEE in the germline V gene. The CDR3 spans 19 residues. The CDR3: CASSVLGLAGISSTDTQYF. As DNA, the CDR3 is TGTGCCAGCAGCGTCCTTGGACTAGCGGGGATCTCTAGCACAGATACGCAGTATTTT.

This chain joins TRBV5-6 and TRBJ2-2; D ambiguous. Germline V gene lookup returns CDR1 SGHDT and CDR2 YYEEEE. Deletions cut 2 bases from V and 7 bases from J, with 18 bases between. CDR3 length: 16 amino acids. CDR3 DNA sequence: TGTGCCAGCAGCTTAGGACCGCCACAAGACATCGGGGAGCTGTTTTTT. This codes for CASSLGPPQDIGELFF.